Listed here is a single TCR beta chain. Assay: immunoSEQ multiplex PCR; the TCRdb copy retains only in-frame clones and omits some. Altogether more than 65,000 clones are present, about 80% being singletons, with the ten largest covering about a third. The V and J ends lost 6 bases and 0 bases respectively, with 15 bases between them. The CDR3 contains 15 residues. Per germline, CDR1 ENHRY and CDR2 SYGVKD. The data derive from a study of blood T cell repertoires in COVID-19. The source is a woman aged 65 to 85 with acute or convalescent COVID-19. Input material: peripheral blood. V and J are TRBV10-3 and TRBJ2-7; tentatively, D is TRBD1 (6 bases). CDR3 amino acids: CAISETGSSSYEQYF. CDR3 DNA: TGTGCCATCAGCGAAACAGGGTCGAGCTCCTACGAGCAGTACTTC.